The 23 T cell receptor beta chains below come from one sample, sequenced in a study of blood T cell repertoires in COVID-19. Assay: immunoSEQ multiplex PCR; the TCRdb copy retains only in-frame clones and omits some. This table holds 30,000 to 50,000 clones, around 95% found once. The material sequenced was peripheral blood. These receptors originate from a human donor with active COVID-19. The donor label of this sample is uncertain.

The V and J genes are TRBV12-5 and TRBJ2-7; no clear D. The V end was cut by 0 bases, the J end by 0 bases, with 6 bases between. Germline V gives CDR1 LGHNT, CDR2 FRNRAP. CDR3 length equals 14 residues. The CDR3 DNA reads as TGTGCTAGTGGTTTGGTCCCCAGCTCCTACGAGCAGTACTTC. Amino acid sequence: CASGLVPSSYEQYF.

The V and J genes are TRBV7-2 and TRBJ2-7, with a weak D call TRBD1 (6 bases). The CDR3 extends over 15 amino acids. CDR1 and CDR2 from the germline V gene are SGHTA and FQGNSA. V lost 5 bases to trimming and J lost 8 bases, with 22 bases between them. The CDR3 sequence: CASSPLQGQKGKQYF. Written as DNA, the CDR3 is TGTGCCAGCAGCCCGCTACAGGGACAAAAGGGCAAGCAGTACTTC. The entire variable domain, with the rest obtained from reference TRBV7-2 and TRBJ2-7, is as follows: GAGVSQSPSNKVTEKGKDVELRCDPISGHTALYWYRQSLGQGLEFLIYFQGNSAPDKSGLPSDRFSAERTGGSVSTLTIQRTQQEDSAVYLCASSPLQGQKGKQYFGPGTRLTVT.

The genes are TRBV2 and TRBJ2-1, with TRBD1 matching over 9 bases. The germline V gene encodes CDR1 SNHLY and CDR2 FYNNEI. The CDR3 extends over 16 amino acids. V trimming: 7 bases; J trimming: 6 bases; junction bases outside the gene matches: 13. The CDR3 DNA follows: TGTGCCAGCAATTTATGGACAGGGGAAGGCGGCAATGAGCAGTTCTTC. Its protein product is CASNLWTGEGGNEQFF.

The rearrangement links TRBV19 to TRBJ2-7, with 8 nucleotides matching TRBD1. With V trimmed by 1 base and J by 2 bases, 1 base remained unmatched. Looked up from germline, CDR1 is LNHDA and CDR2 is SQIVND (reference sequence). This CDR3 region has 14 residues. CDR3 nucleotide sequence: TGTGCCAGTAGTATAGGACAGGGGACCTACGAGCAGTACTTC. Translation gives CASSIGQGTYEQYF. Full variable domain (outside the CDR3, taken from reference TRBV19 and TRBJ2-7): DGGITQSPKYLFRKEGQNVTLSCEQNLNHDAMYWYRQDPGQGLRLIYYSQIVNDFQKGDIAEGYSVSREKKESFPLTVTSAQKNPTAFYLCASSIGQGTYEQYFGPGTRLTVT.

The CDR3, as DNA: TGTGCCAGCAGCTACCGGACAGGGGAAGGCTACGAGCAGTACTTC. Translated, it gives CASSYRTGEGYEQYF. This chain links TRBV7-2 with TRBJ2-7; 9 bases line up with TRBD1. With 4 bases clipped from V and 3 bases from J, the junction kept 7 bases outside the gene matches. The CDR3 has 15 residues. CDR1 and CDR2 (germline): SGHTA, FQGNSA.

V gene TRBV2 combines with J gene TRBJ1-1; 8 nucleotides match TRBD1. The CDR3 extends over 14 amino acids. The V and J ends lost 1 base and 6 bases, in that order; junction bases with no gene match: 4. CDR1 and CDR2 (germline): SNHLY, FYNNEI. The CDR3 sequence is CASSEVTGDAEAFF. The CDR3 DNA reads as TGTGCCAGCAGTGAAGTGACAGGGGACGCTGAAGCTTTCTTT. Using reference TRBV2 and TRBJ1-1 for the parts outside the CDR3, the full variable domain is EPEVTQTPSHQVTQMGQEVILRCVPISNHLYFYWYRQILGQKVEFLVSFYNNEISEKSEIFDDQFSVERPDGSNFTLKIRSTKLEDSAMYFCASSEVTGDAEAFFGQGTRLTVV.

The chain is built from TRBV9 and TRBJ1-4; D ambiguous. The CDR3 extends over 15 amino acids. CDR1 and CDR2 from the germline V gene are SGDLS and YYNGEE. The V gene lost 3 bases and the J gene lost 4 bases, with 13 bases spanning the gap. CDR3: CASSAGLELNEKLFF. The CDR3 DNA sequence: TGTGCCAGCAGCGCCGGACTGGAGCTTAATGAAAAACTGTTTTTT.

The J gene is TRBJ2-5, the V gene TRBV7-2; TRBD2 agrees at 11 bases. The CDR3 length is 15 residues. Trimming took 3 bases from V and 1 from J; bases not matched to a gene: 1. CDR1 SGHTA and CDR2 FQGNSA come from the germline V gene. The CDR3 DNA sequence: TGTGCCAGCAGCTTTAGCGGGGGGGCCCAAGAGACCCAGTACTTC. This translates into CASSFSGGAQETQYF.

The rearrangement links TRBV3-1 (or the pseudogene TRBV3-2) to TRBJ1-1; 8 bases line up with TRBD1. The V gene end was trimmed by 8 bases and the J gene end by 1 base; junction bases not matched to a gene: 3. This CDR3 spans 13 amino acids. Germline lookup yields CDR1 LGHDT and CDR2 YNNKEL (reference sequence). CDR3 sequence: CASLDRGNTEAFF. Written as DNA, the CDR3 is TGTGCCAGCCTAGACAGGGGGAACACTGAAGCTTTCTTT.

The V call is TRBV4-1, the J call TRBJ2-3, with D maybe TRBD1 (7 bases). This CDR3 has 17 amino acids. Between the trimmed V and J ends, which lost 0 bases and 1 base, there was a span of 14 bases. Germline V gene data show CDR1 as MGHRA and CDR2 as YSYEKL. The DNA of the CDR3 is TGCGCCAGCAGCCAAGATCCCGGCAGGGGGGGCACAGATACGCAGTATTTT. It encodes CASSQDPGRGGTDTQYF.

The chain is built from TRBV6-5 and TRBJ1-2; 9 positions match TRBD1. Germline V gene sequence: CDR1 MNHEY, CDR2 SVGAGI. V gave up 6 bases and J gave up 2 bases; unmatched junction bases: 4. This CDR3 has 14 amino acids. The CDR3 bases are TGTGCCAGCAGACCCGGGACAGGGAACTATGGCTACACCTTC. Amino acid sequence: CASRPGTGNYGYTF.

J is TRBJ2-1 and V is TRBV5-8; possibly TRBD2 for D (5 bases). This CDR3 spans 14 amino acids. Germline V gives CDR1 SGHTS, CDR2 YDEGEE. The V gene lost 4 bases and the J gene lost 7 bases, with 15 bases spanning the gap. Written as DNA, the CDR3 is TGTGCCAGCAGCCTGCGGAGGATAGGGAATGAGCAGTTCTTC. Protein sequence: CASSLRRIGNEQFF.

J is TRBJ1-6 and V is TRBV20-1; D remains unclear. In germline, CDR1 is DFQATT, CDR2 SNEGSKA (reference sequence). The length of the CDR3 is 15 residues. V lost 3 bases and J lost 3, with 12 bases in between. CDR3 protein: CSASLQQLYNSPLHF. DNA of the CDR3: TGCAGTGCTAGTCTCCAACAGCTCTATAATTCACCCCTCCACTTT.

The rearrangement uses TRBV4-1 and TRBJ1-3, with D maybe TRBD1 (6 bases). This CDR3 comprises 15 residues. Deletions cut 8 bases from V and 0 bases from J, with 14 bases between. CDR1 and CDR2 from the germline V gene are MGHRA and YSYEKL. The CDR3, as DNA: TGCGCCAGCGGAATCACAGGGTCCTCTGGAAACACCATATATTTT. Its protein product is CASGITGSSGNTIYF.

The chain recombines TRBV4-2 with TRBJ2-3; 8 bases fit TRBD2. Germline V gives CDR1 LGHNA, CDR2 YNFKEQ. The CDR3 length is 16 residues. V shed 4 bases and J 2 bases; nucleotides not matched to a gene: 8. In DNA, the CDR3 is TGTGCCAGCAGCCCACTCGGGACTAGGATCACAGATACGCAGTATTTT. Its translation is CASSPLGTRITDTQYF.

This rearrangement joins TRBV27 to TRBJ2-5; 7 bases agree with TRBD2. CDR3 length equals 16 residues. V was pared by 1 base and J by 5 bases, with 10 bases of the junction left unmatched. Looked up from germline, CDR1 is MNHEY and CDR2 is SMNVEV (reference sequence). The CDR3 sequence is CASSLWASGLKETQYF. CDR3 nucleotide sequence: TGTGCCAGCAGTTTATGGGCTAGCGGCCTGAAGGAGACCCAGTACTTC.

V and J are TRBV5-4 and TRBJ2-4; 9 positions match TRBD2. The junction had 16 bases not matched to a gene; V was cut back by 4 bases and J by 8 bases. The CDR3 sequence is 17 residues long. In germline, CDR1 is SGHNT, CDR2 YYREEE (reference sequence). The CDR3 DNA sequence: TGTGCCAGCAGCCCCAACTCATTAGCGGGGGCCCGGGACATTCAGTACTTC. It codes for CASSPNSLAGARDIQYF.

The chain recombines TRBV18 with TRBJ2-3; D unclear. V dropped 4 bases and J dropped 1 base, with 12 bases sitting between them. The CDR3 extends over 15 amino acids. The germline V gene encodes CDR1 KGHSH and CDR2 LQKENI. CDR3 nucleotides: TGTGCCAGCTCACGGGCAAAGTCCGGCACAGATACGCAGTATTTT. This sequence encodes CASSRAKSGTDTQYF.

The chain joins TRBV5-1 to TRBJ2-7; maybe TRBD1 (6 bases). The V and J ends lost 4 bases and 2 bases respectively, with 10 bases between them. Germline CDR1 reads SGHRS; CDR2 reads YFSETQ. The CDR3 has 13 residues. In DNA, the CDR3 is TGCGCCAGCAGCCCAGACAGGCCCTACGAGCAGTACTTC. It codes for CASSPDRPYEQYF.

The chain joins TRBV19 to TRBJ2-7; a weak D match, TRBD1 (6 bases). V was shortened by 5 bases and J by 0 bases, with 11 bases between the two germline ends. CDR1 and CDR2 from the germline V gene are LNHDA and SQIVND (reference sequence). The CDR3 loop spans 14 amino acids. DNA of the CDR3: TGTGCCAGTAGTCGACAGGCGAGCTCCTACGAGCAGTACTTC. Amino acids: CASSRQASSYEQYF.

This rearrangement joins TRBV6-2 or TRBV6-3 to TRBJ2-7; the match to TRBD1 covers 9 bases. The V gene's germline CDR1 is MNHEY and CDR2 SVGEGT. The trim removed 2 bases at V and 3 bases at J, leaving 8 bases unmatched. The CDR3 has 16 residues. The CDR3 spells CASSYAMTGGVYEQYF. CDR3 DNA sequence: TGTGCCAGCAGTTACGCGATGACAGGGGGTGTCTACGAGCAGTACTTC.

V is TRBV24-1 and J is TRBJ2-3; D might be TRBD2 (5 bases). This CDR3 has 13 residues. In germline, CDR1 is KGHDR, CDR2 SFDVKD. Trimming stripped 7 bases from V and 5 bases from J, with 12 bases between. The CDR3 spells CATRLHREDTQYF. For the CDR3, the DNA is TGTGCCACCAGACTCCACCGGGAAGATACGCAGTATTTT.

This clone has just one count. The chain carries TRBV6-5 and TRBJ2-3; 8 nucleotides agree with TRBD1. The V segment lost 6 bases and the J segment 2 bases; nucleotides outside the gene matches: 7. This CDR3 region has 15 residues. Per germline, CDR1 MNHEY and CDR2 SVGAGI. For the CDR3, the DNA is TGTGCCAGCAGACCAAGACAGGGGACCACAGATACGCAGTATTTT. Its protein product is CASRPRQGTTDTQYF.